The 24 T cell receptor beta chains below were found in one sample sequenced in a study of cytomegalovirus exposure and HLA in healthy donors. Primers included in the PCR were 60 Vbeta and 13 Jbeta primers. Here immunoSEQ multiplex PCR was the method, and the copy in TCRdb shows in-frame clones only, minus some. The data contain 85,000 to 100,000 clones, roughly three quarters of them seen just once; the ten biggest clones take up roughly 5%. The material sequenced was PBMCs. All receptors come from a woman between 35 and 50 years old in good health and CMV-seronegative.

V usage is TRBV5-4 and J usage is TRBJ2-1; D not resolved. The CDR3 runs 11 residues. CDR1 and CDR2 (germline): SGHNT, YYREEE (reference sequence). The ends were cut back, 3 bases at V and 5 bases at J, with 3 bases in the middle. CDR3 nucleotide sequence: TGTGCCAGCAGCTATAACAATGAGCAGTTCTTC. Protein product: CASSYNNEQFF.

The chain employs TRBV6-6 and TRBJ1-2; D unresolved. CDR3 size: 15 residues. Per the germline V gene, CDR1 is MNHNY and CDR2 is SVGAGI (reference sequence). The V gene lost 2 bases and the J gene lost 6 bases, with 16 bases spanning the gap. CDR3 sequence (DNA): TGTGCCAGCAGTTACGGTCTCGTGACAATTGATGGCTACACCTTC. It yields the protein CASSYGLVTIDGYTF.

This rearrangement joins TRBV15 to TRBJ1-4, with D unclear. Germline lookup yields CDR1 LNHNV and CDR2 YYDKDF (reference sequence). Trimming took off 2 bases at V and 0 bases at J, with 4 bases between the two ends. This CDR3 is built from 14 residues. The CDR3 region has the DNA TGTGCCACCAGCAGACAGGCAACTAATGAAAAACTGTTTTTT. Amino acids: CATSRQATNEKLFF. Complete variable domain (other parts from reference TRBV15 and TRBJ1-4): DAMVIQNPRYQVTQFGKPVTLSCSQTLNHNVMYWYQQKSSQAPKLLFHYYDKDFNNEADTPDNFQSRRPNTSFCFLDIRSPGLGDTAMYLCATSRQATNEKLFFGSGTQLSVL.

The V gene is TRBV10-3, the J gene TRBJ2-1; D possibly corresponds to TRBD2 (5 bases). Germline assignment: CDR1 ENHRY and CDR2 SYGVKD. CDR3 length: 12 residues. V dropped 3 bases and J dropped 9 bases, with 9 bases sitting between them. The CDR3 spells CAISEWAGEQFF. The CDR3 region has the DNA TGTGCCATCAGTGAATGGGCGGGTGAGCAGTTCTTC.

The rearrangement uses TRBV7-7 and TRBJ2-3; D uncertain. The CDR3 length is 13 residues. Per the germline V gene, CDR1 is SSHAT and CDR2 is FNYEAQ (reference sequence). Trimming removed 2 bases from V and 3 bases from J, with 6 bases in between. Written as DNA, the CDR3 is TGTGCCAGCAGCTTATCTAGGACAGATACGCAGTATTTT. This gives the protein CASSLSRTDTQYF.

The chain recombines TRBV28 with TRBJ1-1; D perhaps matches TRBD1 (5 bases). Germline CDR1 is MDHEN and CDR2 is SYDVKM. V was clipped by 6 bases and J by 4 bases, with 15 bases between them. CDR3 length: 14 amino acids. This CDR3 is CASRWNVGGTEAFF. CDR3 nucleotides: TGTGCCAGCAGGTGGAACGTGGGGGGCACTGAAGCTTTCTTT. Full variable domain (outside the CDR3, taken from reference TRBV28 and TRBJ1-1): DVKVTQSSRYLVKRTGEKVFLECVQDMDHENMFWYRQDPGLGLRLIYFSYDVKMKEKGDIPEGYSVSREKKERFSLILESASTNQTSMYLCASRWNVGGTEAFFGQGTRLTVV.

Within the sample, this clone is medium-sized. The rearrangement links TRBV28 to TRBJ1-4; possible D gene TRBD1, 5 bases. V gave up 5 bases and J gave up 0 bases, with 22 bases separating them. CDR1 and CDR2 (germline): MDHEN, SYDVKM. This CDR3 is built from 19 residues. The CDR3 DNA sequence: TGTGCCAGCAGTATAATCTCTGGACATTCCGCGTCAACTAATGAAAAACTGTTTTTT. This translates into CASSIISGHSASTNEKLFF.

The CDR3 is CASSLVQGTHEQYF. The CDR3 nucleotides read TGTGCCAGCAGCTTAGTACAGGGTACCCACGAGCAGTACTTC. The genes are TRBV11-1 and TRBJ2-7; D is perhaps TRBD1 (6 bases). Trimming pared 1 base from V and 5 bases from J, leaving 12 bases between. Germline V CDR1 and CDR2: SGHAT, FQDESV (reference sequence). The CDR3 runs to 14 residues.

The chain joins TRBV7-6 to TRBJ2-7, with 8 positions matching TRBD1. V shed 2 bases, J shed 5 bases, and the junction held 5 bases outside the gene matches. CDR3 size: 14 residues. Germline V lookup: CDR1 SGHVS, CDR2 FNYEAQ. The CDR3 sequence: CASSLSGGFDEQYF. CDR3 coding DNA: TGTGCCAGCAGCTTATCAGGGGGCTTCGACGAGCAGTACTTC.

The chain joins TRBV15 to TRBJ2-5; 13 bases are shared with TRBD2. Germline values: CDR1 LNHNV, CDR2 YYDKDF (reference sequence). V trimming: 0 bases; J trimming: 6 bases; junction bases outside the gene matches: 4. The CDR3 spans 16 residues. The CDR3 DNA reads TGTGCCACCAGCAGAGAGGGGACTAGCGGGGTGAAGACCCAGTACTTC. The encoded protein is CATSREGTSGVKTQYF.

This clone was recorded a few times. The V gene is TRBV6-5, the J gene TRBJ2-7; 8 bases align to TRBD1. The CDR3 covers 14 residues. Germline-derived CDR1 and CDR2 are MNHEY and SVGAGI. Germline trimming cut 2 bases from V and 2 bases from J; bases unmatched to any gene: 2. The CDR3 here is CASSYEQGAYEQYF. The CDR3 nucleotides read TGTGCCAGCAGTTACGAACAGGGGGCCTACGAGCAGTACTTC.

The gene calls are TRBV6-1 and TRBJ2-7, with D maybe TRBD1 (5 bases). Germline assignment: CDR1 MNHNS and CDR2 SASEGT. Trimming pared 9 bases from V and 0 bases from J, leaving 15 bases between. There are 14 residues in the CDR3. The CDR3 reads CASSEVDSSYEQYF. CDR3 in DNA: TGTGCCAGTTCTGAAGTAGACAGCTCCTACGAGCAGTACTTC.

The chain links TRBV7-2 to TRBJ1-3; D possibly corresponds to TRBD1 (6 bases). Germline CDR1 SGHTA, CDR2 FQGNSA. The CDR3 spans 12 residues. Trimming left V 5 bases short and J 8 bases short, with 10 bases between. DNA for the CDR3: TGTGCCAGCAGCCGACCAGGGGACACCATATATTTT. Translating it yields CASSRPGDTIYF.

V usage is TRBV11-3 and J usage is TRBJ2-2, with unresolved D. The CDR3 has 12 residues. The V and J ends lost 5 bases and 2 bases respectively, with 3 bases between them. Germline assignment: CDR1 SGHNT and CDR2 YENEEA. The CDR3 DNA is TGTGCCAGCAGCCCAAACACCGGGGAGCTGTTTTTT. Encoded protein: CASSPNTGELFF.

As regards this clone: A read error is likely, as this CDR3 ends without the conserved phenylalanine or tryptophan. The DNA is omitted, as the CDR3 cannot be located on it reliably, and the CDR3 follows TCRdb's listing. This rearrangement joins TRBV5-8 to TRBJ1-1; the table calls TRBD1, which could not be checked here. Germline lookup yields CDR1 SGHTS and CDR2 YDEGEE. The CDR3 sequence runs 18 residues, both termini included. The CDR3 here is CASSLDRGSDLLNTEALV.

The chain joins TRBV7-9 to TRBJ2-1, with 12 bases lining up with TRBD2. Germline lookup yields CDR1 SEHNR and CDR2 FQNEAQ (reference sequence). J gave up 5 bases and V 2 bases, and 1 base lay outside the gene matches. CDR3 length equals 15 residues. CDR3 protein: CASSLRLAGDNEQFF. CDR3 nucleotides: TGTGCCAGCAGCTTAAGACTAGCGGGGGACAATGAGCAGTTCTTC.

The chain is built from TRBV5-6 and TRBJ2-2, with D hard to call. Between the trimmed V and J ends, which lost 4 bases and 3 bases, there was a span of 7 bases. Germline loops: CDR1 SGHDT, CDR2 YYEEEE. There are 13 residues in the CDR3. CDR3 in amino acids: CASSPQDTGELFF. The CDR3 bases are TGTGCCAGCAGCCCTCAGGACACCGGGGAGCTGTTTTTT.

The V and J genes are TRBV7-8 and TRBJ1-5; D remains ambiguous. Germline V gene lookup returns CDR1 SGHVS and CDR2 FQNEAQ. The length of the CDR3 is 13 residues. Trimming took 5 bases from V and 0 from J, leaving 5 bases between them. Written as DNA, the CDR3 is TGTGCCAGCAGCGTAAATAGCAATCAGCCCCAGCATTTT. Residues: CASSVNSNQPQHF. Supplemented by reference TRBV7-8 and TRBJ1-5, the full variable domain reads GAGVSQSPRYKVAKRGQDVALRCDPISGHVSLFWYQQALGQGPEFLTYFQNEAQLDKSGLPSDRFFAERPEGSVSTLKIQRTQQEDSAVYLCASSVNSNQPQHFGDGTRLSIL.

The rearrangement links TRBV9 to TRBJ2-1; D perhaps matches TRBD1 (6 bases). The CDR3 length is 14 residues. Between the trimmed V and J ends, which lost 0 bases and 7 bases, there was a span of 11 bases. CDR1 and CDR2 (germline): SGDLS, YYNGEE. The CDR3 coding sequence is TGTGCCAGCAGCGTAGGGGGACACGCGAATGAGCAGTTCTTC. Protein sequence: CASSVGGHANEQFF.

The chain employs TRBV9 and TRBJ1-2; 8 nucleotides line up with TRBD1. Germline V lookup: CDR1 SGDLS, CDR2 YYNGEE. Trimming cost V 4 bases and J 4 bases; bases outside gene matches: 9. This CDR3 spans 15 amino acids. The CDR3 DNA is TGTGCCAGCAGCCCGTTAGGGACAGGCTTCTATGGCTACACCTTC. Its translation: CASSPLGTGFYGYTF. Filled out from reference TRBV9 and TRBJ1-2, the complete variable domain reads DSGVTQTPKHLITATGQRVTLRCSPRSGDLSVYWYQQSLDQGLQFLIQYYNGEERAKGNILERFSAQQFPDLHSELNLSSLELGDSALYFCASSPLGTGFYGYTFGSGTRLTVV.

The chain links TRBV14 to TRBJ1-4, with 8 bases matching TRBD1. J lost 7 bases, V lost 4 bases, and 8 bases had no gene match. From germline, CDR1 is SGHDN and CDR2 FVKESK. This CDR3 comprises 15 residues. In nucleotides, the CDR3 is TGTGCCAGCAGCCCCCGACAGGGGTGGGGTGAAAAACTGTTTTTT. Protein: CASSPRQGWGEKLFF.

This clone was seen a few times. The rearrangement joins TRBV4-2 to TRBJ2-3; D is perhaps TRBD2 (5 bases). CDR1 is LGHNA and CDR2 is YNFKEQ in the germline V gene. The V gene lost 1 base and the J gene lost 3 bases, with 17 bases spanning the gap. The CDR3 has 17 residues. In DNA form, the CDR3 reads TGTGCCAGCAGCCAAGGAGAGTACCGGGGTTCTACAGATACGCAGTATTTT. Amino acid sequence: CASSQGEYRGSTDTQYF.

This clone occurred once. The chain couples TRBV6-5 to TRBJ2-6, with no clear D. The CDR3 is 15 residues long. V shed 6 bases and J shed 1 base, with 10 bases lying between them. Looked up from germline, CDR1 is MNHEY and CDR2 is SVGAGI. CDR3 DNA: TGTGCCAGCAGCCGATCGCGATCTGGGGCCAACGTCCTGACTTTC. Translation: CASSRSRSGANVLTF.

The V and J genes are TRBV6-5 and TRBJ2-3; 10 bases are a match to TRBD2. Losses at the gene ends were 7 bases for V and 3 bases for J; bases not matched to a gene: 1. The germline CDR1 and CDR2 sequences are MNHEY and SVGAGI. The CDR3 has 13 residues. The CDR3 is CASKLAGTDTQYF. The CDR3 coding sequence is TGTGCCAGCAAACTAGCGGGGACAGATACGCAGTATTTT.